The 2 T cell receptor beta chains reported below all come from one sample, sequenced in a study of breast tumors, draining lymph nodes, adjacent tissues. Samples came from axillary lymph nodes draining the breast cancer. TCRdb re-analysed the multiplex PCR reads in MiXCR, keeping a single row per CDR3 protein. The data show about 180,000 distinct CDR3 sequences, around a third seen once. The source material was axillary lymph node tissue. These receptor sequences come from a female donor with breast cancer. Some clones in this sample may be carry-over from other donors' samples.

The chain carries TRBV6-1 and TRBJ2-4, with D perhaps TRBD1 or TRBD2 (6 bases each). The CDR3 sequence is 13 residues long. From germline, CDR1 is MNHNS and CDR2 SASEGT. Trimming pared 5 bases from V and 9 bases from J, leaving 14 bases between. CDR3: CASSLGGESIQYF. CDR3 in DNA: TGTGCCAGCAGTCTGGGGGGCGAAAGCATTCAGTACTTC.

In regard to this clonotype: A single base separates this from a much larger clone, so it may be a read error. V and J are TRBV6-5 and TRBJ2-1; the D gene is possibly TRBD2 (6 bases). The CDR3 consists of 15 residues. Per germline, CDR1 MNHEY and CDR2 SVGAGI. DNA of the CDR3: TGTGCCAGCAGTTACTTCCGGGACTCCTACGATGAGCAGTTCTTC. As protein: CASSYFRDSYDEQFF.